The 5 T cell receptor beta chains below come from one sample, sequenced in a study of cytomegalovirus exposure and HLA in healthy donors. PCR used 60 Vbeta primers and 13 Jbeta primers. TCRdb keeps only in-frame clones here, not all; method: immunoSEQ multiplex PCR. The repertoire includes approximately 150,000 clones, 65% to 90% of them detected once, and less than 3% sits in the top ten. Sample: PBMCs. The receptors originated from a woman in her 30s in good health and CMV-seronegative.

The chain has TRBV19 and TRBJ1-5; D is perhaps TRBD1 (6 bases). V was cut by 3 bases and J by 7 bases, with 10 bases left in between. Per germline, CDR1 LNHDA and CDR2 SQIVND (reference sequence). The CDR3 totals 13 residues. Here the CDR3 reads CASSITGYQPQHF. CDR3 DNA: TGTGCCAGTAGTATCACAGGGTACCAGCCCCAGCATTTT. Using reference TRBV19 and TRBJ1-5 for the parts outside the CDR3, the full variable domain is DGGITQSPKYLFRKEGQNVTLSCEQNLNHDAMYWYRQDPGQGLRLIYYSQIVNDFQKGDIAEGYSVSREKKESFPLTVTSAQKNPTAFYLCASSITGYQPQHFGDGTRLSIL.

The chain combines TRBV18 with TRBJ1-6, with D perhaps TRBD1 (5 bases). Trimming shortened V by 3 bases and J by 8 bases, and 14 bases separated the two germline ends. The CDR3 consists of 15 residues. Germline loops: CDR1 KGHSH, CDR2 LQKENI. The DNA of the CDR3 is TGTGCCAGCTCACCTCAAGGGGCGCGAGATTCACCCCTCCACTTT. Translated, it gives CASSPQGARDSPLHF.

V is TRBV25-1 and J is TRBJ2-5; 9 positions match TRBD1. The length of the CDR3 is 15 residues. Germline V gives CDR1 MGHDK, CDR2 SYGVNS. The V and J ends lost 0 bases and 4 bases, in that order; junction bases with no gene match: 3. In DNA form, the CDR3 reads TGTGCCAGCAGTGAATATAAGACAGGGGGAGAGACCCAGTACTTC. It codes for CASSEYKTGGETQYF.

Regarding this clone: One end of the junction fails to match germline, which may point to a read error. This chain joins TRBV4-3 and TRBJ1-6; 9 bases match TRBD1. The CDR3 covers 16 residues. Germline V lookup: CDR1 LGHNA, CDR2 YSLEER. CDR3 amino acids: CASSQDLGQGNTPLHF. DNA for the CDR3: TGCGCCAGCAGCCAAGATTTGGGACAGGGTAATACACCCCTCCACTTT.

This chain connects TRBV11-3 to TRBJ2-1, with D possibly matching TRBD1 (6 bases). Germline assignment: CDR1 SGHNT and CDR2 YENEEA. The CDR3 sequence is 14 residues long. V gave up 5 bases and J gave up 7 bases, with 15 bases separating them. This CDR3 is CASSPPGHRNEQFF. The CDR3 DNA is TGTGCCAGCAGCCCGCCGGGACACCGAAATGAGCAGTTCTTC. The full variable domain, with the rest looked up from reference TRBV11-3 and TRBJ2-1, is EAGVVQSPRYKIIEKKQPVAFWCNPISGHNTLYWYLQNLGQGPELLIRYENEEAVDDSQLPKDRFSAERLKGVDSTLKIQPAELGDSAVYLCASSPPGHRNEQFFGPGTRLTVL.